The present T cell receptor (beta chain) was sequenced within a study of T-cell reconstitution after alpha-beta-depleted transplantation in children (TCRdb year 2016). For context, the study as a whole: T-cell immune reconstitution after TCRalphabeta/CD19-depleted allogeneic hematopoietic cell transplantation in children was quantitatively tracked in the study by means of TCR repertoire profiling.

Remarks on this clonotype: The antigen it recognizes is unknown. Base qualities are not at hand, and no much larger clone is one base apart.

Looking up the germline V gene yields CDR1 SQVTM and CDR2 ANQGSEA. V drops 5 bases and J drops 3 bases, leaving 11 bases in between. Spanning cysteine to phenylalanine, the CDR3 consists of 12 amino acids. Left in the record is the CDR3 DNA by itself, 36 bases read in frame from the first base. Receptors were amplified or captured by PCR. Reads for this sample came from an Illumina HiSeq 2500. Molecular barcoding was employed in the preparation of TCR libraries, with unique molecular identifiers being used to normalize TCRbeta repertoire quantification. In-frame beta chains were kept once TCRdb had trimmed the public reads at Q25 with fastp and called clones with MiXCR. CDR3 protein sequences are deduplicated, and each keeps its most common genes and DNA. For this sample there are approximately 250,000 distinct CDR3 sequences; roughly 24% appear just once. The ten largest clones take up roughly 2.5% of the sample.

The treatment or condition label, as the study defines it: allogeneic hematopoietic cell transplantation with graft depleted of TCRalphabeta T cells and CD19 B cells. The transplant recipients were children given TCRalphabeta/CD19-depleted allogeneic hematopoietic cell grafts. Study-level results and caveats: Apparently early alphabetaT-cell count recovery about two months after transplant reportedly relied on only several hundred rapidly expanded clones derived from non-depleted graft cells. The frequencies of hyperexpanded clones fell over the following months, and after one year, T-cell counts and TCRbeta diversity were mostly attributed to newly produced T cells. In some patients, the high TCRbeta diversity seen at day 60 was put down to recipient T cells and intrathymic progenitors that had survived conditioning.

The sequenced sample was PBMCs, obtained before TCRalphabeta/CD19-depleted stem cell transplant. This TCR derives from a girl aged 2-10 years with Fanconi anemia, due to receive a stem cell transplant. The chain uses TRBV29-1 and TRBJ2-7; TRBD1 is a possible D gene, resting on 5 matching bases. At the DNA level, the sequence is TGCAGCGTTAAAGGGGCCATCTACGAGCAGTACTTC. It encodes CSVKGAIYEQYF.